The clone carrying this T cell receptor beta chain was observed many times. Its antigen is currently unknown. These data originate in a study of T cells in Graves' hyperthyroidism and ophthalmopathy. Study overall: Sampling of peripheral blood happened at initial diagnosis, prior to any treatment. Findings and caveats of the study: Stable hyperthyroidism and ophthalmopathy were separated using 13 V-J signatures.

Trimming cost V 1 base and J 0 bases; bases outside gene matches: 6. Per germline, CDR1 DFQATT and CDR2 SNEGSKA (reference sequence). This CDR3 spans 16 amino acids. A lack of ophthalmopathy progression within 18 months defined stable Graves' hyperthyroidism. The study enrolled patients aged 18 to 65 with newly diagnosed hyperthyroidism of under 2 months' duration. It was RNA transcripts that yielded the amplified TCR beta CDR3 regions. A first-round RT-PCR of the TCR CDR3 used the HTBI primer set. TCRdb fed the multiplex PCR reads into MiXCR, producing one record per CDR3 protein. The sample carries fewer than 900,000 distinct CDR3 sequences, 16% recorded once.

The V and J genes are TRBV20-1 and TRBJ2-1; 7 positions agree with TRBD2. The sequenced sample consisted of blood. The source is a man aged 18 to 30 with Graves' hyperthyroidism. The CDR3 sequence is CSARGGGTSSYNEQFF. The DNA for the CDR3 is TGCAGTGCTAGAGGGGGGGGTACCAGCTCCTACAATGAGCAGTTCTTC.